The next 13 T cell receptor beta chains were all read from a single sample in a study of cytomegalovirus exposure and HLA in healthy donors (dated by TCRdb to between 2016 and 2019). Library creation used the immunoSEQ multiplex PCR assay. A mixture of 60 forward primers for TCR Vbeta segments and 13 reverse primers for TCR Jbeta segments was used in the multiplex PCR. The table was pulled from immuneACCESS by TCRdb, which kept in-frame rearrangements only. Such tables lose some clones; where checked, under half of the loss comes from unresolved V genes, and the rest has no known cause. A total of approximately 200,000 clones appear in this sample, almost 85% of them only once. The ten largest clones represent around 0.27% of the sample. Sequencing was carried out using PBMCs. The receptors derive from a boy younger than 18 in good health and CMV-seronegative.

This chain connects TRBV7-6 to TRBJ1-3; D unresolved. CDR1 is SGHVS and CDR2 is FNYEAQ in the germline V gene. The V and J ends lost 2 bases and 0 bases respectively, with 11 bases between them. The CDR3 length is 16 residues. CDR3 nucleotide sequence: TGTGCCAGCAGCTTATCCCCCCCCCTCTCTGGAAACACCATATATTTT. Its translation is CASSLSPPLSGNTIYF.

DNA of the CDR3: TGTGCCAGCAGGGGAGCGCACGAGCAGTTCTTC. Translated, it gives CASRGAHEQFF. This chain links TRBV7-9 with TRBJ2-1; tentatively, D is TRBD2 (5 bases). Trimming pared 6 bases from V and 10 bases from J, leaving 10 bases between. CDR3 length: 11 amino acids. Germline V gene lookup returns CDR1 SEHNR and CDR2 FQNEAQ (reference sequence).

The genes are TRBV7-8 and TRBJ2-5; TRBD2 might be the D (6 bases). The CDR3 consists of 14 residues. Germline CDR1 and CDR2: SGHVS and FQNEAQ. With 8 bases removed from V and 1 base from J, the gap between germline ends came to 14 bases. Here the CDR3 DNA reads TGTGCCAGCCTAGAGACTAGACCCCAAGAGACCCAGTACTTC. The encoded protein is CASLETRPQETQYF.

V is TRBV20-1 and J is TRBJ2-5; perhaps TRBD2 as D (5 bases). Germline CDR1 DFQATT, CDR2 SNEGSKA (reference sequence). The CDR3 spans 11 residues. V was trimmed by 6 bases and J by 7 bases, leaving 12 bases between them. CDR3 DNA: TGCAGTGCGCCTACGGCGGGGACCCAGTACTTC. Translating it yields CSAPTAGTQYF.

As concerns this clone: One junction end does not reproduce the germline sequence, and a read error may be involved. The genes are TRBV7-9 and TRBJ1-4; no clear D gene. Looked up from germline, CDR1 is SEHNR and CDR2 is FQNEAQ (reference sequence). The CDR3 contains 12 residues. The CDR3 loop is CSSSRAGEKLFF. The CDR3 nucleotides are TGTTCCAGCAGCCGCGCGGGGGAAAAACTGTTTTTT.

The V gene is TRBV14, the J gene TRBJ1-1; 7 bases are shared with TRBD1. V lost 2 bases and J lost 5; bases outside the gene matches: 5. Per the germline V gene, CDR1 is SGHDN and CDR2 is FVKESK. This CDR3 contains 14 residues. CDR3 loop: CASSQNRGWTEAFF. Here the CDR3 DNA reads TGTGCCAGCAGCCAAAACAGGGGTTGGACTGAAGCTTTCTTT. Combining the CDR3 with reference TRBV14 and TRBJ1-1 gives the whole variable domain EAGVTQFPSHSVIEKGQTVTLRCDPISGHDNLYWYRRVMGKEIKFLLHFVKESKQDESGMPNNRFLAERTGGTYSTLKVQPAELEDSGVYFCASSQNRGWTEAFFGQGTRLTVV.

This rearrangement joins TRBV7-2 to TRBJ2-3; 9 bases match TRBD2. CDR3 length: 14 residues. CDR1 is SGHTA and CDR2 is FQGNSA in the germline V gene. With 5 bases clipped from V and 3 bases from J, the junction kept 3 bases outside the gene matches. The CDR3 DNA is TGTGCCAGCAGCCCTAGCGGGACGACAGATACGCAGTATTTT. Encoded protein: CASSPSGTTDTQYF.

The CDR3 bases are TGTGCCAGCAGCTCCTATCCGGGACTCTATGGCTACACCTTC. Residues: CASSSYPGLYGYTF. The rearrangement links TRBV7-8 to TRBJ1-2, with D possibly TRBD1 on 5 matching bases. Germline V gene lookup returns CDR1 SGHVS and CDR2 FQNEAQ. This CDR3 is built from 14 residues. Trimming took 4 bases from V and 4 from J, leaving 13 bases between them.

The genes are TRBV6-5 and TRBJ1-2; 7 bases line up with TRBD1. J gave up 4 bases and V 7 bases, and 12 bases lay outside the gene matches. The CDR3 has 15 residues. The germline gives CDR1 MNHEY, CDR2 SVGAGI. The CDR3 here is CASNANRGSIYGYTF. CDR3 coding DNA: TGTGCCAGCAACGCGAACAGGGGAAGTATCTATGGCTACACCTTC.

The V call is TRBV9, the J call TRBJ1-2; D not resolved. The germline V gene encodes CDR1 SGDLS and CDR2 YYNGEE. This CDR3 spans 15 amino acids. Trimming took off 2 bases at V and 1 base at J, with 12 bases between the two ends. CDR3 sequence reads: CASSVSGGNNYGYTF. CDR3 in DNA: TGTGCCAGCAGCGTCAGCGGTGGCAATAACTATGGCTACACCTTC.

This sequence joins TRBV9 and TRBJ1-2, with D possibly being TRBD1 (6 bases). Germline loops: CDR1 SGDLS, CDR2 YYNGEE. V lost 3 bases, J lost 2 bases, and 26 bases lay in between. This CDR3 is 19 amino acids long. In DNA form, the CDR3 reads TGTGCCAGCAGCGCTAACCCTACTCCGACGGGACAATCGAACTATGGCTACACCTTC. Translated: CASSANPTPTGQSNYGYTF.

The chain uses TRBV30 and TRBJ1-3; D remains ambiguous. Germline V gives CDR1 GTSNPN, CDR2 SVGIG (reference sequence). The V end was cut by 2 bases, the J end by 0 bases, with 11 bases between. The CDR3 runs 15 residues. CDR3 in amino acids: CAWSRGPSSGNTIYF. The DNA for the CDR3 is TGTGCCTGGAGTAGAGGGCCGAGCTCTGGAAACACCATATATTTT.

This clone appeared a single time. The chain links TRBV28 to TRBJ2-1; perhaps TRBD2 as D (6 bases). The CDR3 runs to 13 residues. Germline V CDR1 and CDR2: MDHEN, SYDVKM. V lost 8 bases and J 6 bases, leaving 14 bases between the germline ends. In DNA, the CDR3 is TGTGCCAGCGGTCGGGACTTATTCAATGAGCAGTTCTTC. Translation: CASGRDLFNEQFF.